This T cell receptor beta chain came from a study of OX40 agonist ivuxolimab in advanced cancers. Profiled with immunoSEQ multiplex PCR; TCRdb holds only in-frame clones, not every one. The sample lists around 19,000 clones, roughly 80% occurring once. On this clone: The antigen remains unidentified. This sample includes further DNA sequences coding for the same CDR3.

Overall study findings and caveats: In general, CD8+ T cells held more expanded clones than CD4+ did, on average.

Germline V gives CDR1 LNHNV, CDR2 YYDKDF (reference sequence). CDR3 length equals 15 residues. Trimming took 9 bases from V and 0 from J, leaving 14 bases between them. The sequencing used CD4+ or CD8+ T cells sorted from blood, collected in a trial of the OX40 agonist ivuxolimab. The rearrangement uses TRBV15 and TRBJ2-2, with D perhaps TRBD1 or TRBD2 (6 bases each). The TCR comes from an adult with an advanced solid tumor such as melanoma, head and neck, liver or kidney cancer. CDR3 sequence: CATRARGPNTGELFF. CDR3 coding DNA: TGTGCCACTCGCGCTCGGGGGCCGAACACCGGGGAGCTGTTTTTT.